This TCR beta chain was observed in a study of early T cells in non-severe SARS-CoV-2 infection. Across the study: Sequencing used unsorted whole-blood bulk RNA, so chains lack pairing.

Many counts were recorded for this clonotype. Researchers tagged individual cDNA molecules with unique molecular identifiers. TCRdb recomputed calls from the 5' RACE reads with MiXCR, one row per CDR3 protein. The sample lists roughly 41,000 distinct CDR3 sequences, about 4.9% occurring once. CDR1 is SGHRS and CDR2 is YFSETQ in the germline V gene. The CDR3 runs to 14 residues. The ends were cut back, 4 bases at V and 1 base at J, with 12 bases in the middle. This TCR derives from an adult who was a healthcare worker with PCR-confirmed SARS-CoV-2 infection or an uninfected control (not recorded which). The chain links TRBV5-1 to TRBJ2-7; maybe TRBD2 (6 bases). Sequencing was done on a sample of whole blood. The CDR3 sequence: CASSRGAESYEQYF. In nucleotides, the CDR3 is TGCGCCAGCAGCCGCGGGGCAGAGTCCTACGAGCAGTACTTC.